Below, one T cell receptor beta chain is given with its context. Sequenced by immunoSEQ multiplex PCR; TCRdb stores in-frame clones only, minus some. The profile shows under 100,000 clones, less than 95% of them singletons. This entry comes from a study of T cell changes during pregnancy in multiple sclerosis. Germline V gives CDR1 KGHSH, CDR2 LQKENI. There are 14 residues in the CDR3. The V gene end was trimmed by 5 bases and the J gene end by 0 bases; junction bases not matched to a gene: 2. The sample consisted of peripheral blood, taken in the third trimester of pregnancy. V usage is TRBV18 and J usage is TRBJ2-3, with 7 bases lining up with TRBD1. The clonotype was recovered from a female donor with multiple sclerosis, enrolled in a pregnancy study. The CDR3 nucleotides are TGTGCCAGCTCAGAGACAGGGAGCACAGATACGCAGTATTTT. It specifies CASSETGSTDTQYF.